This T cell receptor (beta chain) was identified in a study of T cell changes during pregnancy in multiple sclerosis (dated by TCRdb to between 2019 and 2020). Turning to the overall study: The study examined how the T cell repertoire changed over the course of pregnancy in women with multiple sclerosis.

CDR1 and CDR2, per the germline V gene (reference sequence), are MNHEY and SMNVEV. V is cut by 4 bases and J by 9 bases, and the space between the germline ends is 19 bases. From its cysteine to its phenylalanine, the CDR3 spans 15 amino acids. CDR3 DNA is the only sequence kept; it has 45 bases, read in frame from the first base. In the case of this clone: Its antigen is unknown. No qualities accompany the bases; no much larger clone lies one base away.

The library was built by means of the immunoSEQ multiplex PCR assay. Drawn from immuneACCESS, this table holds only the in-frame rearrangements with V and J called that TCRdb kept. Clones are partly lost; checked studies trace under half to an unresolved V gene and leave the rest unexplained. In this sample the table shows about 41,000 clones, about nine tenths of which occur a single time. More than 0.6% of the sample is in the top ten clones. The rearranged segments are TRBV27 and TRBJ2-1; D gene: possibly TRBD2, on 5 matching bases. The clonotype comes from a female donor with multiple sclerosis, enrolled in a pregnancy study. Material: CD4+ T cells from peripheral blood mononuclear cells, obtained in the first trimester of pregnancy. The CDR3 protein sequence reads: CASSSDRDPWGEQFF. The nucleotides read TGTGCCAGCAGTTCAGACCGGGATCCCTGGGGTGAGCAGTTCTTC.